The clone carrying this T cell receptor beta chain was counted at least ten times. This entry belongs to a study of neurological immune-mediated disorders. Specified time point: technical triplicate 2. The method for making cDNA was 5'RACE, and it used 10-nucleotide random UMIs. Over 200 million TCR-beta sequences, together covering 15-18 subjects, were produced by every individual sequencing run that was carried out. TCRdb re-called the 5' RACE reads through MiXCR, storing one row per CDR3 protein. The table includes tens of thousands of distinct CDR3 sequences, less than 25% detected once. The CDR3 spans 13 residues. From germline, CDR1 is SGHNT and CDR2 YENEEA. Trimming left V 3 bases short and J 8 bases short, with 10 bases between.

Sequences were obtained from PBMCs. The genes are TRBV11-3 and TRBJ1-4, with D maybe TRBD1 (6 bases). The receptor's source is a man in his sixties with HTLV-1-associated myelopathy (HAM/TSP). Here the CDR3 reads CASSLNRVEKLFF. CDR3 coding DNA: TGTGCCAGCAGCTTGAACAGGGTGGAAAAACTGTTTTTT.